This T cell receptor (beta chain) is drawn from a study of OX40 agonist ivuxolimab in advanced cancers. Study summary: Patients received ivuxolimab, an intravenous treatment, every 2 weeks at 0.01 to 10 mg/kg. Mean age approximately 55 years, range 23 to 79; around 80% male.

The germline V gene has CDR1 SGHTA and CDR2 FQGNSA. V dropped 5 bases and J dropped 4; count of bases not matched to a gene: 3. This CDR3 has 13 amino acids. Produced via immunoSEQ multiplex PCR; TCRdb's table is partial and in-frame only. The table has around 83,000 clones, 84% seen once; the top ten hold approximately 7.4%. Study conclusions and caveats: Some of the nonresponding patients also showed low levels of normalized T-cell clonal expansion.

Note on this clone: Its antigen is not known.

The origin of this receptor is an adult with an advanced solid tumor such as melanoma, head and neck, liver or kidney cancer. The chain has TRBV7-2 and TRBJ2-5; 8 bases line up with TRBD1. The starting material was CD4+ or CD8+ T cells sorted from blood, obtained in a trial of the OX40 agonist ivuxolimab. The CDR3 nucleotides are TGTGCCAGCAGCGTAGACAGGGGAGAGACCCAGTACTTC. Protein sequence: CASSVDRGETQYF.